The clone carrying this TCR beta chain was observed many times. Its antigen is as yet unknown. This sample was taken from a study of T cell repertoires in cytomegalovirus infection. Whole-study context: Recently identified HLA-C-restricted and well-studied HLA-B-restricted CMV epitopes were used. Public signatures in TCR beta pointed to CMV infection and matching HLA type. Findings of the study overall: Dominating the ex vivo response were HLA-C-restricted CMV-specific TCR beta clonotypes.

TCRdb recomputed calls from the reads with MiXCR, one row per CDR3 protein. The sample carries 700,000 to 950,000 distinct CDR3 sequences, 32% recorded once. In germline, CDR1 is SGHVS, CDR2 FQNEAQ. Trimming removed 4 bases from V and 0 bases from J, with 10 bases in between. The CDR3 is 14 amino acids. This receptor was taken from a human donor in good health (CMV status not recorded). Some clones in this sample may be carry-over from other donors' samples. Sequences were derived from cultured CD8+ T cells from PBMCs, sampled from culture after CMV antigen stimulation. The chain combines TRBV7-8 with TRBJ2-7, with D possibly matching TRBD2 (6 bases). The CDR3 DNA reads as TGTGCCAGCAGCTCGGGACTGATCTCCTACGAGCAGTACGTC. Amino acids: CASSSGLISYEQYV.